This entry features one T cell receptor beta chain sequence. The sample belongs to a study of blood T cell repertoires in COVID-19. Study information: Donors in the United States, Italy and Spain gave samples during acute or convalescent COVID-19. The analysed material was cDNA or gDNA that came from T cells, B-cell-depleted T cells, or PBMCs.

The data were produced by immunoSEQ multiplex PCR, yet TCRdb's version contains in-frame clones alone and is incomplete. In the table there are around 250,000 clones, 86% of which are singletons. In germline, CDR1 is SGHRS, CDR2 YFSETQ. The CDR3 length is 18 residues. The V gene lost 0 bases and the J gene lost 3 bases, with 21 bases spanning the gap. The rearrangement uses TRBV5-1 and TRBJ2-5; tentative D call: TRBD1 (6 bases). The material sequenced was peripheral blood. The receptor's source is a woman in her twenties or thirties with active or convalescent COVID-19. CDR3: CASSLDGVLAGDKETQYF. The CDR3 region has the DNA TGCGCCAGCAGCTTGGATGGGGTGCTAGCAGGGGATAAAGAGACCCAGTACTTC. Together with reference TRBV5-1 and TRBJ2-5, the CDR3 gives the full variable domain: KAGVTQTPRYLIKTRGQQVTLSCSPISGHRSVSWYQQTPGQGLQFLFEYFSETQRNKGNFPGRFSGRQFSNSRSEMNVSTLELGDSALYLCASSLDGVLAGDKETQYFGPGTRLLVL.